This T cell receptor beta chain stems from a study of control samples from healthy donors and cancer patients. TCRdb's copy holds only in-frame clones and misses some; the assay was immunoSEQ multiplex PCR. The data hold roughly 130,000 clones, with approximately 91% observed a single time. This CDR3 comprises 15 residues. CDR1 is MNHEY, CDR2 SVGAGI, per germline. J was trimmed by 1 base and V by 6 bases; bases with no gene match: 8. Input material: blood. The TCR sequence derives from a man aged 45-65 years in good health. The V and J genes are TRBV6-5 and TRBJ2-5, with 7 bases matching TRBD2. The CDR3 sequence: CASSQTLAFQETQYF. The CDR3 DNA follows: TGTGCCAGCAGCCAAACACTAGCGTTCCAAGAGACCCAGTACTTC.